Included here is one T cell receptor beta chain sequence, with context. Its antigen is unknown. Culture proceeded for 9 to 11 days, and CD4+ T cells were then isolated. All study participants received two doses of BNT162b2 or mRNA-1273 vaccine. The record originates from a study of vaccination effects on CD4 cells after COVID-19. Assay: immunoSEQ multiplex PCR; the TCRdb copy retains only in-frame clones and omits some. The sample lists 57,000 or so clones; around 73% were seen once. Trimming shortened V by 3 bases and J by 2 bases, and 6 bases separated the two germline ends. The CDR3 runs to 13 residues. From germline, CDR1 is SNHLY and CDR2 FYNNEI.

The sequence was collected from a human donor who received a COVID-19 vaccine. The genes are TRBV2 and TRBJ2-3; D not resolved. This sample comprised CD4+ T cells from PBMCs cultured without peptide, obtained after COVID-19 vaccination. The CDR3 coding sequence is TGTGCCAGCAGTGATTTCCTCACAGATACGCAGTATTTT. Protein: CASSDFLTDTQYF.